Sequencing of this TCR beta chain was carried out in a study of blood T cells in healthy people across ages. Study results and limitations: PBMCs went unsorted, and a conclusive naive versus antigen-experienced comparison was therefore prevented.

Germline V CDR1 and CDR2: GTSNPN, SVGIG (reference sequence). This CDR3 contains 15 residues. This clonotype was seen just once. Its antigen is undetermined. Using a J-beta primer mix together with a sample-barcoded 5' primer, a second PCR was run for about 7 to 12 cycles. TCRdb re-called the 5' RACE reads with MiXCR, one entry per CDR3 protein. The sample shows 1.5 million to 2 million distinct CDR3 sequences, roughly 30% of them seen only once. The V gene is TRBV30, the J gene TRBJ2-4; 13 nucleotides line up with TRBD2. The closer fit of TRBJ2-7 to the DNA end suggests the J call may be wrong. The sequencing input was blood. The sequence derives from a woman aged 25 to 39 in good health. CDR3 sequence reads: CAWSVGLAGVHEQYF. The DNA of the CDR3 is TGTGCCTGGAGTGTAGGACTAGCGGGAGTACACGAGCAGTACTTC.